This passage covers 9 T cell receptor beta chains from one sample sequenced in a study of human T cells and chemical hapten exposure. Described time point: pre-sensitization, week 0. Documented treatment: therapeutic diphenylcyclopropenone sensitization with weekly scalp DPC. TCRdb re-called the RACE reads through MiXCR, storing one row per CDR3 protein. In the table there are nearly 110,000 distinct CDR3 sequences, 9.5% to 15% of which are singletons. This sample comprised whole blood, obtained in connection with sensitization to the hapten diphenylcyclopropenone (DPC). All receptors derive from a woman in her 50s with alopecia areata. Some clones in this sample may be carry-over from other donors' samples.

This chain joins TRBV29-1 and TRBJ1-3, with a weak D call TRBD1 (6 bases). CDR1 is SQVTM and CDR2 is ANQGSEA in the germline V gene. Trimming left V 6 bases short and J 0 bases short, with 9 bases between. The CDR3 consists of 13 residues. For the CDR3, the DNA is TGCAGCGTCTCGGACAGCTCTGGAAACACCATATATTTT. Translated, it gives CSVSDSSGNTIYF.

In this sample, this clonotype turned up a few times. The J gene is TRBJ1-5, the V gene TRBV4-1; D is undetermined. Deletions cut 0 bases from V and 3 bases from J, with 12 bases between. This CDR3 region has 16 residues. Germline CDR1 is MGHRA and CDR2 is YSYEKL. CDR3 residues: CASSQDSGRFNQPQHF. For the CDR3, the DNA is TGCGCCAGCAGCCAAGATTCAGGACGTTTCAATCAGCCCCAGCATTTT.

Written as DNA, the CDR3 is TGTGCCAGCAGCCCCATGTACGAGCAGTACTTC. This sequence encodes CASSPMYEQYF. The chain has TRBV28 and TRBJ2-7; D unclear. The CDR3 contains 11 residues. V shed 6 bases and J shed 4 bases, with 7 bases lying between them. Germline loops: CDR1 MDHEN, CDR2 SYDVKM.

This clonotype has only a few counts. The chain carries TRBV7-2 and TRBJ1-4; 7 bases map to TRBD1. The CDR3 runs 15 residues. Germline CDR1 is SGHTA and CDR2 is FQGNSA. V lost 4 bases and J lost 3; bases outside the gene matches: 5. Written as DNA, the CDR3 is TGTGCCAGCAGCTCCACAGGGGTGTCTAATGAAAAACTGTTTTTT. Its translation is CASSSTGVSNEKLFF.

This clonotype came up many times. The gene calls are TRBV6-5 and TRBJ2-6; D may be TRBD2 (7 bases). There are 17 residues in the CDR3. Trimming cost V 4 bases and J 4 bases, with 17 bases left between them. Germline V lookup: CDR1 MNHEY, CDR2 SVGAGI. The CDR3 reads CASSSHLGGAGANVLTF. CDR3 nucleotide sequence: TGTGCCAGCAGTTCACACCTAGGGGGGGCAGGGGCCAACGTCCTGACTTTC.

A few counts support this clonotype. V and J are TRBV6-4 and TRBJ1-2; 7 bases line up with TRBD1. This CDR3 has 14 amino acids. V lost 6 bases to trimming and J lost 4 bases; unmatched junction nucleotides: 8. Per germline, CDR1 MRHNA and CDR2 SNTAGT. CDR3 loop: CASRGDSPTYGYTF. The DNA for the CDR3 is TGTGCCAGCAGGGGGGACAGCCCCACCTATGGCTACACCTTC.

This clonotype was seen more than once but under ten times. The V call is TRBV6-6, the J call TRBJ2-7; TRBD1 matches 7 bases. Trimming removed 8 bases from V and 1 base from J; junction bases left unmatched: 11. CDR3 length: 15 residues. Germline-derived CDR1 and CDR2 are MNHNY and SVGAGI (reference sequence). For the CDR3, the DNA is TGTGCCAGCTGTTCGCCCACAGGGGAGTCCTACGAGCAGTACTTC. Its protein product is CASCSPTGESYEQYF.

The V gene is TRBV19, the J gene TRBJ1-5; D is unresolved. CDR1 is LNHDA and CDR2 is SQIVND in the germline V gene (reference sequence). V gave up 3 bases and J gave up 4 bases, with 13 bases separating them. This CDR3 is built from 15 residues. The CDR3 region is CASSIGVDSNQPQHF. The CDR3 DNA sequence: TGTGCCAGTAGTATTGGTGTTGACTCTAATCAGCCCCAGCATTTT.

In this sample, this clonotype turned up many times. This sequence joins TRBV21-1 and TRBJ2-1. TRBV21-1 is deemed a pseudogene. This CDR3 is built from 14 residues. The CDR3 loop reads CASTSDWAANEQFF. CDR3 in DNA: TGTGCCAGCACCTCAGATTGGGCAGCCAATGAGCAGTTCTTC.